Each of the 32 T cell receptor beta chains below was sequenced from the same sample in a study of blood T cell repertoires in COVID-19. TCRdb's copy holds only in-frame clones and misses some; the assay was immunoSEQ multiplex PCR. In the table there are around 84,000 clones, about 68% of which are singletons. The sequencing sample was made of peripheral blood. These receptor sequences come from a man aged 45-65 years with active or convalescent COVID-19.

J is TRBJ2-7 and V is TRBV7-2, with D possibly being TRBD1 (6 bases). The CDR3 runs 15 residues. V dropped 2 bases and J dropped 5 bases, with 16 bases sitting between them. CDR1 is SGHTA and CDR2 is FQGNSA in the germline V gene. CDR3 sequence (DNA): TGTGCCAGCAGCTTACTACAGGGTGGAAAGGACGAGCAGTACTTC. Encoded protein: CASSLLQGGKDEQYF. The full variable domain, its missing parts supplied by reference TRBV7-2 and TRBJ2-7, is GAGVSQSPSNKVTEKGKDVELRCDPISGHTALYWYRQSLGQGLEFLIYFQGNSAPDKSGLPSDRFSAERTGGSVSTLTIQRTQQEDSAVYLCASSLLQGGKDEQYFGPGTRLTVT.

CDR3 sequence reads: CASSTSLAVTDTQYF. CDR3 in DNA: TGCGCCAGCAGCACAAGCCTAGCGGTCACAGATACGCAGTATTTT. The chain recombines TRBV5-1 with TRBJ2-3; TRBD2 matches at 7 bases. This CDR3 region has 15 residues. V gave up 4 bases and J gave up 2 bases; unmatched junction bases: 7. Germline lookup yields CDR1 SGHRS and CDR2 YFSETQ.

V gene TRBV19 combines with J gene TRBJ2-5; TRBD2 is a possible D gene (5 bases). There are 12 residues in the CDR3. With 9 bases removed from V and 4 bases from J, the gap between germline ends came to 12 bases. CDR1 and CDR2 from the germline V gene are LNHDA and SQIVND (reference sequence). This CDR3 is CASGDFGETQYF. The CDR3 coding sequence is TGTGCCAGCGGGGATTTCGGAGAGACCCAGTACTTC.

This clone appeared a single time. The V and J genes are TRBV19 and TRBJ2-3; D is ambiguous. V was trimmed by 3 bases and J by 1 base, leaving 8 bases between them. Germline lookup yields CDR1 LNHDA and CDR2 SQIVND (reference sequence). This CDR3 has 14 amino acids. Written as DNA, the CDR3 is TGTGCCAGTAGTATTATCTCTCGCACAGATACGCAGTATTTT. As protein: CASSIISRTDTQYF.

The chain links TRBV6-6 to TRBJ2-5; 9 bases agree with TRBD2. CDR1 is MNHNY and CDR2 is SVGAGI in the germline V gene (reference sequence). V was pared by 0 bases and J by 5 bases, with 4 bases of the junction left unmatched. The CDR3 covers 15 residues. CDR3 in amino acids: CASSYSGLALETQYF. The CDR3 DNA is TGTGCCAGCAGTTACTCGGGACTAGCTTTGGAGACCCAGTACTTC.

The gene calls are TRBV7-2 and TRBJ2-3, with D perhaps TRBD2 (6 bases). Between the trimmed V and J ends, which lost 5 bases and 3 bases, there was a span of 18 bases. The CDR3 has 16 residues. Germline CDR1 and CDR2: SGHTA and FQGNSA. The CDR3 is CASSPRWGEGTDTQYF. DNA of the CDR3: TGTGCCAGCAGCCCCCGGTGGGGGGAAGGAACAGATACGCAGTATTTT.

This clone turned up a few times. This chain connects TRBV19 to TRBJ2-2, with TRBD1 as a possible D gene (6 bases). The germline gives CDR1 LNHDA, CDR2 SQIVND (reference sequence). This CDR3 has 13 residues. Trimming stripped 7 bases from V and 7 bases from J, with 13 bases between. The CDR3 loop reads CASNAQGNGELFF. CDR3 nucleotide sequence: TGTGCCAGTAACGCACAGGGTAACGGGGAGCTGTTTTTT.

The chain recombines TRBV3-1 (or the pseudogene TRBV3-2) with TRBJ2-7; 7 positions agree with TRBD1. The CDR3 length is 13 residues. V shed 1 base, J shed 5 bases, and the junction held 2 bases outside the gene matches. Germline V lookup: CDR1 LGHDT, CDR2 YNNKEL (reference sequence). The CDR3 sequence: CASSQGQGHEQYF. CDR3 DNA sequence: TGTGCCAGCAGCCAAGGACAGGGCCACGAGCAGTACTTC.

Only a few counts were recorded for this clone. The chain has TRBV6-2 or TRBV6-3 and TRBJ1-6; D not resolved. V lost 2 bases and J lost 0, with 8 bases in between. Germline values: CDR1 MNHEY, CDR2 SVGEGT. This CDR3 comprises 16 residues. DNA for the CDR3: TGTGCCAGCAGTTACGGTAGGAGCTCCTATAATTCACCCCTCCACTTT. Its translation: CASSYGRSSYNSPLHF.

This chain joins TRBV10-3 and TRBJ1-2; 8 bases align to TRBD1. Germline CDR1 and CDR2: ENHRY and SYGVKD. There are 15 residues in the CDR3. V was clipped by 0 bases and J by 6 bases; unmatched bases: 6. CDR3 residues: CAISESVGQGNGYTF. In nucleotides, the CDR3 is TGTGCCATCAGTGAGTCGGTAGGACAGGGTAATGGCTACACCTTC.

CDR3 sequence (DNA): TGTGCCAGCAGCTTACTTAGCGGGGGGTCCTACAATGAGCAGTTCTTC. Its protein product is CASSLLSGGSYNEQFF. The chain employs TRBV7-2 and TRBJ2-1, with 10 bases lining up with TRBD2. This CDR3 comprises 16 residues. CDR1 is SGHTA and CDR2 is FQGNSA in the germline V gene. The ends lost 2 bases at V and 1 base at J; junction bases unmatched: 2.

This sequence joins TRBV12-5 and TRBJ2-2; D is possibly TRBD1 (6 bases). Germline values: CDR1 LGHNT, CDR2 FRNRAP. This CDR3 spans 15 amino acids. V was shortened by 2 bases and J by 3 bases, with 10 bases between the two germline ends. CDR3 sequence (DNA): TGTGCTAGTGGTTTGTTCCAGGGGTACACCGGGGAGCTGTTTTTT. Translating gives CASGLFQGYTGELFF.

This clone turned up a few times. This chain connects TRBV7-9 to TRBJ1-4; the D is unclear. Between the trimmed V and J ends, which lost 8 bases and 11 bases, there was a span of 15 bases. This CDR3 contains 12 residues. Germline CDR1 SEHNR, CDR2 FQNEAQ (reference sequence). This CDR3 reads CASRSMGQKLFF. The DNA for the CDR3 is TGTGCCAGCCGCTCAATGGGCCAGAAACTGTTTTTT.

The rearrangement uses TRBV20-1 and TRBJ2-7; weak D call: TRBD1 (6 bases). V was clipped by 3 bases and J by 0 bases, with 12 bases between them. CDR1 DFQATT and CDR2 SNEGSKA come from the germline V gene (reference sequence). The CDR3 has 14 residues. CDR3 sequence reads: CSASARQVSYEQYF. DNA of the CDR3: TGCAGTGCTAGTGCTCGACAGGTCTCCTACGAGCAGTACTTC.

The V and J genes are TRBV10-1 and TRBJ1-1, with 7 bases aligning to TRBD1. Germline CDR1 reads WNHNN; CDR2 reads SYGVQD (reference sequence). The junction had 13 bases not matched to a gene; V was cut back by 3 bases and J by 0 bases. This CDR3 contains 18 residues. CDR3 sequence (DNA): TGCGCCAGCAGTGACCAAGGGACAGCTACAGATCTGAACACTGAAGCTTTCTTT. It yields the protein CASSDQGTATDLNTEAFF.

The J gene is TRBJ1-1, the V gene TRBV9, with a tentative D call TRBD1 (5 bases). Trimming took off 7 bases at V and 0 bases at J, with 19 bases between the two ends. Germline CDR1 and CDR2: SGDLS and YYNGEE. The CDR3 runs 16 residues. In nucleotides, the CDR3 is TGTGCCAGCCGTCCGGTCAGATTAGGGGTGAACACTGAAGCTTTCTTT. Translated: CASRPVRLGVNTEAFF.

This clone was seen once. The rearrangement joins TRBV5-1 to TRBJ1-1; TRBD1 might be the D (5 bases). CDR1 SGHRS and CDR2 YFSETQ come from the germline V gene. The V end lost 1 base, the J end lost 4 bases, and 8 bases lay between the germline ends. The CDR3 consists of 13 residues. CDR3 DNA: TGCGCCAGCAGCTTGCGGGGGAGCACTGAAGCTTTCTTT. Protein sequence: CASSLRGSTEAFF.

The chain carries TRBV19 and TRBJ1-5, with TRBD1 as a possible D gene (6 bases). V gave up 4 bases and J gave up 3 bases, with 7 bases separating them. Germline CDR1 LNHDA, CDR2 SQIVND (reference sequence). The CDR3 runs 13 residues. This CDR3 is CASSTGANQPQHF. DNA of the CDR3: TGTGCCAGTAGTACAGGGGCCAATCAGCCCCAGCATTTT.

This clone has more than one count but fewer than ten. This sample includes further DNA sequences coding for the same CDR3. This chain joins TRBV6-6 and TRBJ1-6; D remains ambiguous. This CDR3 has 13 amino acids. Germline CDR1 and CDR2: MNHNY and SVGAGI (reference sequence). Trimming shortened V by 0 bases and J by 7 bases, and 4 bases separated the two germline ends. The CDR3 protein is CASSYSLNSPLHF. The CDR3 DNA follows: TGTGCCAGCAGTTACTCTCTCAATTCACCCCTCCACTTT.

This chain's CDR3 is CASSHVLLRGTEAFF. Here the CDR3 DNA reads TGCGCCAGCAGTCACGTCCTACTGAGGGGGACTGAAGCTTTCTTT. The chain combines TRBV23-1 with TRBJ1-1; a possible D gene is TRBD1 (6 bases). TRBV23-1 has ORF status, its function being uncertain. V was cut by 3 bases and J by 5 bases, with 16 bases left in between. The CDR3 loop spans 15 amino acids.

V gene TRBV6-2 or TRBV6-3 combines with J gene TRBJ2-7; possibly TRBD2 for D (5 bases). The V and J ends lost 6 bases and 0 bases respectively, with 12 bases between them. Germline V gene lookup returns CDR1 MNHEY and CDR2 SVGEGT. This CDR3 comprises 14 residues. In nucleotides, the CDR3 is TGTGCCAGCAGCAACCCCGGGATCTCCTACGAGCAGTACTTC. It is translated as CASSNPGISYEQYF.

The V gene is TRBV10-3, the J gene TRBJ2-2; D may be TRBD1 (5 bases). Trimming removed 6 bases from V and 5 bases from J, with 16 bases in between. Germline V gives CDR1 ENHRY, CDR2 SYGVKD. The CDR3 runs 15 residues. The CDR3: CAIRPGAGNTGELFF. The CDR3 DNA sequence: TGTGCCATCAGACCCGGTGCAGGGAATACCGGGGAGCTGTTTTTT.

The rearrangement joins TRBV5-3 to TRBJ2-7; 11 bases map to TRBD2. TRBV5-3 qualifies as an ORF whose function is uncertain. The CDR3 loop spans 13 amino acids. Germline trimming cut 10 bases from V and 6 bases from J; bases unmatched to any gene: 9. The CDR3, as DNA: TGTGCCGCTAAGACCGGGACTAGCGGCGAGCAGTACTTC. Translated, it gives CAAKTGTSGEQYF.

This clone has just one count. CDR3 in DNA: TGTGCCAGCAGTGAAGCATTGGGCCCCTATGGCTACACCTTC. Translation: CASSEALGPYGYTF. The V gene is TRBV6-1, the J gene TRBJ1-2, with D unresolved. Per germline, CDR1 MNHNS and CDR2 SASEGT. This CDR3 contains 14 residues. Trimming shortened V by 0 bases and J by 4 bases, and 9 bases separated the two germline ends.

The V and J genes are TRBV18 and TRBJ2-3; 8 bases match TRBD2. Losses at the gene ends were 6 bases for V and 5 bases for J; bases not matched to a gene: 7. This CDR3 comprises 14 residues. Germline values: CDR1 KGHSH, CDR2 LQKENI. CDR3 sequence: CASSGSGGLDTQYF. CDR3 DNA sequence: TGTGCCAGCTCGGGCAGCGGGGGACTAGATACGCAGTATTTT.

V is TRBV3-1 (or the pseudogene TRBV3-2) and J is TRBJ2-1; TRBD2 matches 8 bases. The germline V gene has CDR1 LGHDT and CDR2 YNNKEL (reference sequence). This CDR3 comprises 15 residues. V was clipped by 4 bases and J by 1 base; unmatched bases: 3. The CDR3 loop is CASSRAGGSYNEQFF. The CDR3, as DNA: TGTGCCAGCAGCCGGGCGGGGGGATCCTACAATGAGCAGTTCTTC.

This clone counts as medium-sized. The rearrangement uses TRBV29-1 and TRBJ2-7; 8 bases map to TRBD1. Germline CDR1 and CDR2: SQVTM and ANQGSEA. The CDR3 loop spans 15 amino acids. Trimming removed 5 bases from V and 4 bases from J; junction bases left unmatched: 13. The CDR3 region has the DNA TGCAGCGTTTTCGAGGAGGACAGGGTCGGTTACGAGCAGTACTTC. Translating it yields CSVFEEDRVGYEQYF.

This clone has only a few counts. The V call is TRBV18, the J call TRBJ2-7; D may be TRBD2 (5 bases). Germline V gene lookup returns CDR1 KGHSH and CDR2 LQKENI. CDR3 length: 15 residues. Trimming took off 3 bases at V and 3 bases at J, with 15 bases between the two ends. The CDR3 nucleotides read TGTGCCAGCTCACCCCCGGCCGCTGGAGGCTACGAGCAGTACTTC. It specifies CASSPPAAGGYEQYF.

The CDR3 coding sequence is TGTGCCTGGAGGGCAGGGGTAGGTTCACCCCTCCACTTT. The encoded protein is CAWRAGVGSPLHF. The V and J genes are TRBV30 and TRBJ1-6; a weak D match, TRBD1 (6 bases). This CDR3 comprises 13 residues. V was clipped by 3 bases and J by 9 bases, with 12 bases between them. The germline CDR1 and CDR2 sequences are GTSNPN and SVGIG (reference sequence). The whole variable domain, remainder taken from reference TRBV30 and TRBJ1-6, is SQTIHQWPATLVQPVGSPLSLECTVEGTSNPNLYWYRQAAGRGLQLLFYSVGIGQISSEVPQNLSASRPQDRQFILSSKKLLLSDSGFYLCAWRAGVGSPLHFGNGTRLTVT.

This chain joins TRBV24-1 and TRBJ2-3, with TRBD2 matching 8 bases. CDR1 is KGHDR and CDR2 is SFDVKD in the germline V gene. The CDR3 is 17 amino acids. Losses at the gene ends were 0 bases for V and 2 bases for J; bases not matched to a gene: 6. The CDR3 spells CATSDLRGGLNTDTQYF. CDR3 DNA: TGTGCCACCAGTGATTTGCGGGGGGGGCTTAACACAGATACGCAGTATTTT.

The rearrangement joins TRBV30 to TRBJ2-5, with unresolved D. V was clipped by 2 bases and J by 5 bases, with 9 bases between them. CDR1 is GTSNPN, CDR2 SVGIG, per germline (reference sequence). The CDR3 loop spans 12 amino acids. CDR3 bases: TGTGCCTGGAGTCCCCCCGGGGAGACCCAGTACTTC. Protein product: CAWSPPGETQYF.

The DNA for the CDR3 is TGTGCCAGCAGTGACAACGGGATCGGGGTCTATGGCTACACCTTC. This translates into CASSDNGIGVYGYTF. The chain has TRBV25-1 and TRBJ1-2; no firm D call. V lost 3 bases and J lost 4, with 15 bases in between. The CDR3 has 15 amino acids. The V gene's germline CDR1 is MGHDK and CDR2 SYGVNS.